This is a list of T cell receptor beta chains from one sample in a study of shared clonotypes between healthy human individuals. TCRdb's table, derived via immunoSEQ multiplex PCR, lists solely in-frame clones and lacks some. In the table there are roughly 2.5 million clones, approximately 92% of which are singletons. Input material: naive CD4+ T cells sorted from blood. These receptors were taken from a man younger than 35 in good health. Each CDR3 is given with its conserved first and last residue. A D gene is named only where the DNA matches it firmly. The size of a clone is reported for some rows only, either as once, few or many, or as a class for expanded clones.

>TRBV2|.|once|TRBJ2-5
CASSEAPGSGTQYF
TGTGCCAGCAGTGAAGCGCCAGGGTCCGGGACCCAGTACTTC
>TRBV30|.|.|TRBJ2-1
CAWSSTRLIYNEQFF
TGTGCCTGGAGCTCAACCAGATTAATCTACAATGAGCAGTTCTTC
>TRBV7-2|TRBD1|.|TRBJ2-7
CASSSDRGRYEQYF
TGTGCCAGCAGCTCGGACAGGGGGAGGTACGAGCAGTACTTC
>TRBV28|TRBD2|.|TRBJ2-2
CASSPPGLGNTGELFF
TGTGCCAGCAGCCCGCCGGGACTAGGGAACACCGGGGAGCTGTTTTTT
>TRBV2|.|.|TRBJ1-2
CASSVFQGANYGYTF
TGTGCCAGCAGTGTGTTTCAGGGCGCTAACTATGGCTACACCTTC
>TRBV6-6|.|.|TRBJ2-7
CASSQGTYEQYF
TGTGCCAGCAGTCAAGGGACCTACGAGCAGTACTTC
>TRBV9|.|few|TRBJ1-1
CASSVALPGNTEAFF
TGTGCCAGCAGCGTAGCCTTGCCGGGAAACACTGAAGCTTTCTTT
>TRBV30|.|.|TRBJ1-2
CAWMTGANYGYTF
TGTGCCTGGATGACCGGAGCTAACTATGGCTACACCTTC
>TRBV19|.|.|TRBJ1-2
CASSIRSNYGYTF
TGTGCCAGTAGTATAAGGTCCAACTATGGCTACACCTTC
>TRBV5-1|TRBD1|.|TRBJ1-1
CASSLDRETEAFF
TGCGCCAGCAGCTTAGACAGGGAAACTGAAGCTTTCTTT
>TRBV5-1|.|few|TRBJ1-2
CASSSSGYGYTF
TGCGCCAGCAGCTCGAGCGGCTATGGCTACACCTTC
>TRBV9|TRBD2|.|TRBJ2-7
CASSVGPGTSGNDEQYF
TGTGCCAGCAGCGTAGGTCCCGGGACTAGCGGGAATGACGAGCAGTACTTC
>TRBV2|TRBD1|.|TRBJ2-7
CASTRDRKYEQYF
TGTGCCAGCACCCGGGACAGGAAGTACGAGCAGTACTTC